This T cell receptor beta chain was captured in a study of Ad26.COV2.S vaccination and SARS-CoV-2 variants. Study as a whole: Donor got 5x10^10 or 1x10^11 viral particles of Ad26.COV2.S.

This sample's treatment: some 20 received Ad26.COV2.S at low or high dose, single or two shots; five or six received placebo; per-sample allocation not given. Repertoires come from day 63 after the first vaccine or placebo injection. The assay was immunoSEQ multiplex PCR, and TCRdb's table has in-frame clones only and misses some. The table lists 410,000 or so clones, 75% to 95% of them singletons, with 12% in the top ten. The receptor was derived from a person aged 18-60 years who received the Ad26.COV2.S COVID-19 vaccine or a placebo. The material was peripheral blood, obtained in a trial of Ad26.COV2.S vaccine versus placebo.

The CDR3 DNA sequence: TGTGCCAGCAGCGCCTGGGGGGACTCCACCACTGAGCAGTACTTC. Its translation is CASSAWGDSTTEQYF. The gene calls are TRBV13 and TRBJ2-7, with D perhaps TRBD2 (6 bases). This CDR3 has 15 amino acids. Germline V CDR1 and CDR2: PRHDT, FYEKMQ (reference sequence). Trimming took 5 bases from V and 7 from J, leaving 21 bases between them.